Detailed here is one TCR beta chain. Its matching antigen is unknown. The sample is drawn from a study of T cell responses to AZD1222 COVID-19 vaccine. Whole-study findings and limits: Reports indicate that nearly half of spike-specific TCRs are directed at unmutated variant regions. Spike-specific TCR breadth and depth both grew after two AZD1222 doses.

Some clones are missing from TCRdb's copy, which holds only in-frame ones; the method was immunoSEQ multiplex PCR. The table includes more than 120,000 clones, roughly nine tenths detected once. Germline V gene lookup returns CDR1 LGHNA and CDR2 YSLEER. This CDR3 contains 14 residues. The ends lost 4 bases at V and 7 bases at J; junction bases unmatched: 7. This clonotype was sampled from an adult who received the AZD1222 COVID-19 vaccine. The source material was peripheral blood, sampled 28 days after the second AZD1222 dose. This chain uses TRBV4-3 with TRBJ2-1; 7 bases fit TRBD2. The CDR3 sequence is CASSPTTSINEQFF. The CDR3 nucleotides are TGCGCCAGCAGCCCCACGACTAGCATAAATGAGCAGTTCTTC.